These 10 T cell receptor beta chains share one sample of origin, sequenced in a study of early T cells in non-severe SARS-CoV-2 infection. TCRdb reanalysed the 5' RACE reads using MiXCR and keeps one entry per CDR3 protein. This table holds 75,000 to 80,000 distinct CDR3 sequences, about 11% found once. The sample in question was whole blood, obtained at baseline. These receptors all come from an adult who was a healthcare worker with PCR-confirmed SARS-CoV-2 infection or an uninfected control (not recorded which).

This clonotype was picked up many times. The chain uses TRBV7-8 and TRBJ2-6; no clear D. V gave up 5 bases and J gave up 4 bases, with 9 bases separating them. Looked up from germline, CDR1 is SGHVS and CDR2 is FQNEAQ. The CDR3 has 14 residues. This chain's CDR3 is CASSPRRGANVLTF. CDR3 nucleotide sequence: TGTGCCAGCAGCCCCCGTCGGGGGGCCAACGTCCTGACTTTC.

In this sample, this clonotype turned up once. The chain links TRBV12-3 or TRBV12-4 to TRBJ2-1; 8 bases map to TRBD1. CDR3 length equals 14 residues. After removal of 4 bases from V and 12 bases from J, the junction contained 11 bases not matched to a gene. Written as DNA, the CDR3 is TGTGCCAGCAGTTCAGGGGGCCCCGTTAGAATGCAGTTCTTC. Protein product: CASSSGGPVRMQFF.

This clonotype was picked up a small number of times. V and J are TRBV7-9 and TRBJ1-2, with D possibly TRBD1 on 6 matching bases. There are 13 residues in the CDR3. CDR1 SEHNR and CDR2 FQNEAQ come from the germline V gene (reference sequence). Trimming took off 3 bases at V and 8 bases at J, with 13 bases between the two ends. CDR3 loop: CASSLPSGDGYTF. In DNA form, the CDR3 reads TGTGCCAGCAGCTTGCCTTCAGGGGACGGCTACACCTTC.

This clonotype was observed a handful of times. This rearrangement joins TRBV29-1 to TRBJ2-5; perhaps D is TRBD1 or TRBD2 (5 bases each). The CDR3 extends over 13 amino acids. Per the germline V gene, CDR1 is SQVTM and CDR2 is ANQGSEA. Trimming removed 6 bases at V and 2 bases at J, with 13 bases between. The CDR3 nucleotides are TGCAGCGTGGCAGGGAGTTTTCAAGAGACCCAGTACTTC. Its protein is CSVAGSFQETQYF.

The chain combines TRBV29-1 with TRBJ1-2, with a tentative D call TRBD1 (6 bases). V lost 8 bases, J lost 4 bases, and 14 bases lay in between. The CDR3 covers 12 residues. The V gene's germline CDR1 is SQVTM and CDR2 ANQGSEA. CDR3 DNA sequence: TGCAGCTCGGAGGACAGTGCCTATGGCTACACCTTC. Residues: CSSEDSAYGYTF.

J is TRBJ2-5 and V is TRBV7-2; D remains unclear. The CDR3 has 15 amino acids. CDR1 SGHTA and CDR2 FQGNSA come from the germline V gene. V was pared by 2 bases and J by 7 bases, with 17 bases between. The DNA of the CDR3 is TGTGCCAGCAGCTTATTGGTAGCAGCGATGGGGACCCAGTACTTC. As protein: CASSLLVAAMGTQYF.

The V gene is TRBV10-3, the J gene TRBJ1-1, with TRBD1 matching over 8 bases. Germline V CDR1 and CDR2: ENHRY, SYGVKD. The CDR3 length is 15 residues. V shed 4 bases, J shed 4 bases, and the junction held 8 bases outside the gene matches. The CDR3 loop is CAISGRTGKGTEAFF. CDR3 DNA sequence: TGTGCCATCAGTGGGCGGACAGGGAAAGGCACTGAAGCTTTCTTT.

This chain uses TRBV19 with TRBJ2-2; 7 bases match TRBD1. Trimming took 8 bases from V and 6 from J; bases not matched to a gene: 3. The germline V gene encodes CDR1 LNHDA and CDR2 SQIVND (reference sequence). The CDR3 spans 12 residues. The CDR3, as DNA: TGTGCCAGTCTTCAGGGGGCCGGGGAGCTGTTTTTT. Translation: CASLQGAGELFF.

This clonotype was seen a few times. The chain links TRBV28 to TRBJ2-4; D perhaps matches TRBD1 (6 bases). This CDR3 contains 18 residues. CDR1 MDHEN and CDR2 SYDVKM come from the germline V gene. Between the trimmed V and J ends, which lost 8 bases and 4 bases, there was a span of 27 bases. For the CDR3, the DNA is TGTGCCAGCCTACCGGCCCCAGGGGCCCAACTGTCGAAAAACATTCAGTACTTC. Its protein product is CASLPAPGAQLSKNIQYF.

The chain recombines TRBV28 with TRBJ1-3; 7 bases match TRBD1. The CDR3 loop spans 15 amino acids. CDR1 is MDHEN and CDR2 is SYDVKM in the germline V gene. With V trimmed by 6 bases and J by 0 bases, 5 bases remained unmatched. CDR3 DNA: TGTGCCAGCAGCCAGACAGGGTTCTCTGGAAACACCATATATTTT. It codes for CASSQTGFSGNTIYF. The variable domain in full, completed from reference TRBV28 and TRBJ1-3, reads DVKVTQSSRYLVKRTGEKVFLECVQDMDHENMFWYRQDPGLGLRLIYFSYDVKMKEKGDIPEGYSVSREKKERFSLILESASTNQTSMYLCASSQTGFSGNTIYFGEGSWLTVV.